These 16 T cell receptor beta chains originate from one sample sequenced in a study of shared clonotypes between healthy human individuals. Libraries were prepared by immunoSEQ multiplex PCR; TCRdb keeps only in-frame clonotypes and omits some of them. The sample carries around 700,000 clones, under 80% recorded once. Sequencing was carried out using memory CD4+ T cells sorted from blood. As for subset: CD45RA-negative fraction. The receptors originated from a woman aged 25-40 years in good health.

The chain combines TRBV7-3 with TRBJ2-1, with 12 nucleotides matching TRBD2. Per germline, CDR1 SGHTA and CDR2 FQGTGA. The CDR3 extends over 14 amino acids. V lost 7 bases to trimming and J lost 7 bases; unmatched junction nucleotides: 5. In DNA form, the CDR3 reads TGTGCCAGCAAAGAACTAGCGGGGGGTAATGAGCAGTTCTTC. It encodes CASKELAGGNEQFF.

The V gene is TRBV2, the J gene TRBJ2-3; TRBD1 matches 7 bases. The CDR3 runs 15 residues. Losses at the gene ends were 4 bases for V and 2 bases for J; bases not matched to a gene: 6. Per the germline V gene, CDR1 is SNHLY and CDR2 is FYNNEI. The CDR3 sequence is CASSAQGENTDTQYF. CDR3 bases: TGTGCCAGCAGTGCCCAGGGGGAGAACACAGATACGCAGTATTTT.

The chain combines TRBV7-6 with TRBJ2-2; maybe TRBD2 (6 bases). Germline assignment: CDR1 SGHVS and CDR2 FNYEAQ. This CDR3 comprises 17 residues. The V end lost 0 bases, the J end lost 4 bases, and 15 bases lay between the germline ends. The DNA of the CDR3 is TGTGCCAGCAGCTTAGCGTATGGGAGGACCTCCACCGGGGAGCTGTTTTTT. It codes for CASSLAYGRTSTGELFF.

The J gene is TRBJ1-2, the V gene TRBV18; D possibly corresponds to TRBD1 (6 bases). Germline V gene sequence: CDR1 KGHSH, CDR2 LQKENI. V lost 0 bases, J lost 1 base, and 15 bases lay in between. This CDR3 has 17 amino acids. The CDR3: CASSPPTGSKLNYGYTF. In DNA form, the CDR3 reads TGTGCCAGCTCACCACCGACAGGTTCTAAGCTTAACTATGGCTACACCTTC.

This chain joins TRBV11-2 and TRBJ1-1; tentatively, D is TRBD1 (6 bases). The CDR3 contains 14 residues. From germline, CDR1 is SGHAT and CDR2 FQNNGV. Deletions cut 5 bases from V and 11 bases from J, with 21 bases between. The CDR3 bases are TGTGCCAGCAGCCGCGCCCGTCCACAGGGCTGGGCTTTCTTT. Translating it yields CASSRARPQGWAFF.

The gene calls are TRBV28 and TRBJ1-3, with a weak D call TRBD1 (5 bases). Germline CDR1 MDHEN, CDR2 SYDVKM. The V end was cut by 5 bases, the J end by 2 bases, with 13 bases between. The CDR3 is 15 residues long. The CDR3 coding sequence is TGTGCCAGCAGTGGCATACAGGATGCTGGAAACACCATATATTTT. Residues: CASSGIQDAGNTIYF.

The chain links TRBV5-4 to TRBJ1-4, with no clear D. Germline CDR1 reads SGHNT; CDR2 reads YYREEE (reference sequence). There are 14 residues in the CDR3. The germline V and J ends were trimmed by 4 bases and 0 bases, with 7 bases remaining between them. The chain's CDR3 is CASSERATNEKLFF. CDR3 DNA sequence: TGTGCCAGCAGCGAACGGGCAACTAATGAAAAACTGTTTTTT.

Of note for this clone: The junction does not match germline at one end; this may be a read error. The rearrangement uses TRBV5-1 and TRBJ1-4; TRBD1 is a possible D gene (6 bases). The CDR3 has 14 amino acids. The germline gives CDR1 SGHRS, CDR2 YFSETQ. The CDR3 nucleotides read TGTGCCAGCAGCTTGCGGGGGGCAAATGAAAAACTGTTTTTT. Translation gives CASSLRGANEKLFF.

CDR3: CASSWGTGAYEQYF. The CDR3, as DNA: TGCGCCAGCAGCTGGGGGACAGGGGCGTACGAGCAGTACTTC. The chain is built from TRBV5-1 and TRBJ2-7; 10 bases are a match to TRBD1. The CDR3 extends over 14 amino acids. Per germline, CDR1 SGHRS and CDR2 YFSETQ. V was clipped by 3 bases and J by 4 bases; unmatched bases: 4.

The rearrangement uses TRBV5-1 and TRBJ2-1; D is unresolved. Germline V gene lookup returns CDR1 SGHRS and CDR2 YFSETQ. V shed 0 bases and J shed 0 bases, with 7 bases lying between them. This CDR3 is built from 15 residues. CDR3 in amino acids: CASSLVGTSYNEQFF. CDR3 nucleotide sequence: TGCGCCAGCAGCTTGGTAGGCACCTCCTACAATGAGCAGTTCTTC.

This clone was found once. A read error is the likely source, as a far larger clone sits one nucleotide away. The V and J genes are TRBV6-5 and TRBJ2-1; 7 positions match TRBD2. The CDR3 is made up of 13 amino acids. The V gene end was trimmed by 4 bases and the J gene end by 10 bases; junction bases not matched to a gene: 7. The germline CDR1 and CDR2 sequences are MNHEY and SVGAGI. The CDR3 DNA is TGTGCCAGCAGTTCCGGGGGGTCCGACGAGCAGTTCTTC. Its translation: CASSSGGSDEQFF.

Remarks on this clone: The identical CDR3 is also encoded by other nucleotide sequences in the sample. This rearrangement joins TRBV6-5 to TRBJ1-2, with D unclear. CDR1 is MNHEY and CDR2 is SVGAGI in the germline V gene. With 5 bases removed from V and 8 bases from J, the gap between germline ends came to 12 bases. The CDR3 length is 12 residues. This CDR3 reads CASSGRGRGYTF. The CDR3 bases are TGTGCCAGCAGTGGACGAGGGCGAGGCTACACCTTC.

This rearrangement joins TRBV6-4 to TRBJ2-1; TRBD2 might be the D (5 bases). From germline, CDR1 is MRHNA and CDR2 SNTAGT. This CDR3 region has 13 residues. V was pared by 2 bases and J by 10 bases, with 12 bases between. CDR3 loop: CASSDTGLEEQFF. For the CDR3, the DNA is TGTGCCAGCAGTGACACTGGACTTGAGGAGCAGTTCTTC.

The chain joins TRBV6-1 to TRBJ2-7; 8 nucleotides agree with TRBD2. The germline CDR1 and CDR2 sequences are MNHNS and SASEGT. The length of the CDR3 is 14 residues. The V and J ends lost 2 bases and 2 bases, in that order; junction bases with no gene match: 2. CDR3 sequence: CASSESGSAYEQYF. The DNA of the CDR3 is TGTGCCAGCAGTGAAAGCGGGAGCGCCTACGAGCAGTACTTC.

In the case of this clone: Other DNA sequences in the sample encode the same CDR3. V is TRBV6-5 and J is TRBJ1-5, with D tentatively TRBD1 (5 bases). The CDR3 loop spans 13 amino acids. Per the germline V gene, CDR1 is MNHEY and CDR2 is SVGAGI. V was cut by 8 bases and J by 3 bases, with 11 bases left in between. Written as DNA, the CDR3 is TGTGCCAGCTCCTGGGGACCCAATCAGCCCCAGCATTTT. Protein product: CASSWGPNQPQHF.

V gene TRBV18 combines with J gene TRBJ1-4; 7 nucleotides agree with TRBD1. The CDR3 is 18 amino acids. V was pared by 3 bases and J by 8 bases, with 18 bases of the junction left unmatched. Germline CDR1 and CDR2: KGHSH and LQKENI. The CDR3 protein is CASSPGLGGRTGDEKLFF. The CDR3 bases are TGTGCCAGCTCACCTGGACTAGGGGGGCGGACAGGAGACGAAAAACTGTTTTTT.